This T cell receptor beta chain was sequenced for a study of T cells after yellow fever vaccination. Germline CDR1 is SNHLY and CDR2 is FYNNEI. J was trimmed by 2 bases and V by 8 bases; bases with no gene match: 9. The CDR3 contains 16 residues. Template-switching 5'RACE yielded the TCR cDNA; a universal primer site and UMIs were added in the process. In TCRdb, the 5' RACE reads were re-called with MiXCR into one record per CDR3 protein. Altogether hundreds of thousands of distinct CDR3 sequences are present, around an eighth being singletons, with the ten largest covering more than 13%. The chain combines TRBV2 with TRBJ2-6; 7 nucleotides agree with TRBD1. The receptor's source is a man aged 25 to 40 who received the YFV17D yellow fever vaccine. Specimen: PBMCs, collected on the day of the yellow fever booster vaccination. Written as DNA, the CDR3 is TGTGCCAGCTCAGCAGGGGGTGTCGCTGGGGCCAACGTCCTGACTTTC. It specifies CASSAGGVAGANVLTF.